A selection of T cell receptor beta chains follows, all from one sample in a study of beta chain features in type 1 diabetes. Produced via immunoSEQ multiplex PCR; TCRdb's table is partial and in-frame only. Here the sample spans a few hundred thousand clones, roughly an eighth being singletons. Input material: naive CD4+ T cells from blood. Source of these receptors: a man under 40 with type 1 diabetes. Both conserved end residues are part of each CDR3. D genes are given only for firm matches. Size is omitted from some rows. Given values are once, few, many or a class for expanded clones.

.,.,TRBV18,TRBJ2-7,CASSDSYEQYF,TGTGCCAGCTCCGACAGTTACGAGCAGTACTTC
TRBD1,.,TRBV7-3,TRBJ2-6,CASSLRPTGATSGANVLTF,TGTGCCAGCAGCTTAAGACCGACAGGGGCGACCTCTGGGGCCAACGTCCTGACTTTC
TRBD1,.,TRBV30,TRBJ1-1,CAWTGGGNTEAFF,TGTGCCTGGACAGGGGGCGGCAACACTGAAGCTTTCTTT
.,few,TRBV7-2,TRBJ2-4,CASSLGTPLNIQYF,TGTGCCAGCAGCCTCGGGACACCCCTTAACATTCAGTACTTC
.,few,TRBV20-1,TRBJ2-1,CSRGRTDEQFF,TGCAGCCGCGGGCGTACAGATGAGCAGTTCTTC
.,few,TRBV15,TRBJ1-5,CATSRDRGNSNQPQHF,TGTGCCACCAGCAGAGATAGAGGGAATAGCAATCAGCCCCAGCATTTT
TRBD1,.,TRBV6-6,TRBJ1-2,CASILGQGADGYTF,TGTGCCAGCATCCTAGGCCAGGGGGCCGATGGCTACACCTTC
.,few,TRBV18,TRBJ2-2,CASSRTEYTGELFF,TGTGCCAGCTCAAGGACAGAGTACACCGGGGAGCTGTTTTTT
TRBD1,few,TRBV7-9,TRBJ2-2,CAGGQGAINTGELFF,TGTGCCGGCGGACAGGGGGCAATTAACACCGGGGAGCTGTTTTTT
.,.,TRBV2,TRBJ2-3,CASNGEMIGTDTQYF,TGTGCCAGCAATGGGGAGATGATTGGCACAGATACGCAGTATTTT
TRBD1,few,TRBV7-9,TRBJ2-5,CASSRGQGQETQYF,TGTGCCAGCAGCCGTGGACAGGGGCAAGAGACCCAGTACTTC
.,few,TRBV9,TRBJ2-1,CASSVGQAPYNEQFF,TGTGCCAGCAGCGTAGGGCAGGCACCTTACAATGAGCAGTTCTTC
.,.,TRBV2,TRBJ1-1,CASSDRTANTEAFF,TGTGCCAGCAGTGACCGGACAGCGAACACTGAAGCTTTCTTT
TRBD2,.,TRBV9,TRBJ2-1,CASSVGGLAGRNEQFF,TGTGCCAGCAGCGTAGGGGGACTAGCGGGACGCAATGAGCAGTTCTTC
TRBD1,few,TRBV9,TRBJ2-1,CASSVWGQGADNEQFF,TGTGCCAGCAGCGTATGGGGACAGGGGGCCGACAATGAGCAGTTCTTC
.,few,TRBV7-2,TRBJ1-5,CASSSKWGVSQPQHF,TGTGCCAGCAGCTCGAAATGGGGGGTTTCTCAGCCCCAGCATTTT
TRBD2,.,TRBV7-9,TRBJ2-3,CASSRLAGGPVDTQYF,TGTGCCAGCAGCCGACTAGCGGGAGGGCCTGTAGATACGCAGTATTTT
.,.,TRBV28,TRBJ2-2,CASARVALNTGELFF,TGTGCCAGCGCCAGGGTTGCCTTGAACACCGGGGAGCTGTTTTTT
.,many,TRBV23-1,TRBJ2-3,CASTSDTQYF,TGCGCCAGCACTTCGGATACGCAGTATTTT
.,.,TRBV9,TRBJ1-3,CASSAQLTRSSGNTIYF,TGTGCCAGCAGCGCCCAACTAACAAGGAGCTCTGGAAACACCATATATTTT
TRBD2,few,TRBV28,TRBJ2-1,CASSWTSGRSDEQFF,TGTGCCAGCAGTTGGACTAGCGGGAGGTCGGATGAGCAGTTCTTC
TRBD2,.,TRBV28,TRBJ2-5,CASSFPNGLAEETQYF,TGTGCCAGCAGTTTCCCAAACGGACTAGCAGAAGAGACCCAGTACTTC
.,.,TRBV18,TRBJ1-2,CASSPRPSVLPTNYGYTF,TGTGCCAGCTCACCACGGCCGTCAGTCTTACCCACTAACTATGGCTACACCTTC
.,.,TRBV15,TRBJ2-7,CATSRDHVYEQYF,TGTGCCACCAGCAGAGATCATGTCTACGAGCAGTACTTC
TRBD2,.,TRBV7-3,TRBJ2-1,CASSLTQREGQGEQFF,TGTGCCAGCAGCTTAACCCAGCGGGAGGGCCAGGGTGAGCAGTTCTTC
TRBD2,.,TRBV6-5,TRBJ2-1,CASSRPGLASNEQFF,TGTGCCAGCAGCCGACCGGGACTAGCATCTAATGAGCAGTTCTTC
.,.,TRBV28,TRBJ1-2,CASSLGANYGYTF,TGTGCCAGCAGTTTAGGAGCTAACTATGGCTACACCTTC
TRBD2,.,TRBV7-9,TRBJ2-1,CASTDSGRDEQFF,TGTGCCAGCACCGATAGCGGGAGGGATGAGCAGTTCTTC
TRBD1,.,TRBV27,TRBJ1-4,CASSPWTGEEKLFF,TGTGCCAGCAGTCCGTGGACAGGAGAAGAAAAACTGTTTTTT
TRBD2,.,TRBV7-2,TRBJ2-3,CASSPGAGGFTDTQYF,TGTGCCAGCAGCCCGGGAGCGGGAGGGTTCACAGATACGCAGTATTTT
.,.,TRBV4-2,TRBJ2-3,CASSQADTQYF,TGTGCCAGCAGCCAGGCTGATACGCAGTATTTT
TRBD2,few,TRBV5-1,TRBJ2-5,CASTSLAGDQETQYF,TGCGCCAGCACCTCTTTAGCGGGGGACCAAGAGACCCAGTACTTC
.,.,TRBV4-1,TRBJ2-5,CASRQQDRETQYF,TGCGCCAGCAGACAACAGGATCGGGAGACCCAGTACTTC